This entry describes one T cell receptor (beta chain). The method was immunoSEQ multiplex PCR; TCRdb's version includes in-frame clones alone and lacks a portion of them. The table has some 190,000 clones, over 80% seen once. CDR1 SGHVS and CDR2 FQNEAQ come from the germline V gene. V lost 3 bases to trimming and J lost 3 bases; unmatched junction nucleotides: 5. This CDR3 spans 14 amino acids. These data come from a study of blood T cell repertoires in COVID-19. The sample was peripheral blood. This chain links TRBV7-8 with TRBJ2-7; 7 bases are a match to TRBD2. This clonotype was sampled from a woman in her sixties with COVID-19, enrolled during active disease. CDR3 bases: TGTGCCAGCAGCTTGGGACTACTAAACTACGAGCAGTACTTC. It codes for CASSLGLLNYEQYF.